The entry below gives a single T cell receptor (beta chain) sequence along with its context. Its antigen is still unknown. TCRdb fed the RT-PCR reads into MiXCR, producing one record per CDR3 protein. The repertoire includes hundreds of thousands of distinct CDR3 sequences, 6.5% to 8% of them detected once, and around 13% sits in the top ten. The ends lost 3 bases at V and 2 bases at J; junction bases unmatched: 5. The CDR3 consists of 16 residues. The sample belongs to a study of response to subunit inactivated influenza vaccine. Broader study findings: Each seasonal influenza vaccination, the authors suggested, recruits few new T cells.

The sample consisted of PBMCs from blood, taken 23 months after vaccination. V is TRBV12-3 or TRBV12-4 and J is TRBJ2-1; 9 nucleotides agree with TRBD1. The sequence was obtained from a man between 50 and 69 years old who received an inactivated influenza vaccine. CDR3 nucleotide sequence: TGTGCCAGCAGTTTCTCGGGACAGGGAGCCTACAATGAGCAGTTCTTC. It codes for CASSFSGQGAYNEQFF.